These 13 T cell receptor beta chains were all obtained from the same sample, sequenced in a study of PD-L1 blockade in urothelial cancer. Time point indicated: peripheral blood 6 weeks after treatment start. The table came from immunoSEQ multiplex PCR; TCRdb's copy has only in-frame clones and leaves some out. The data hold around 47,000 clones, with roughly 78% observed a single time. The material was PBMCs, obtained around atezolizumab (anti-PD-L1) treatment. These TCRs come from a man between 60 and 75 years old with urothelial cancer.

This clone was seen only once. The rearrangement uses TRBV7-2 and TRBJ2-5; the D is unclear. Between the trimmed V and J ends, which lost 0 bases and 1 base, there was a span of 15 bases. This CDR3 comprises 17 residues. CDR1 and CDR2 from the germline V gene are SGHTA and FQGNSA. CDR3 in amino acids: CASSLAIAGPPQETQYF. CDR3 in DNA: TGTGCCAGCAGCTTAGCTATTGCAGGTCCACCCCAAGAGACCCAGTACTTC. Together with reference TRBV7-2 and TRBJ2-5, the CDR3 gives the full variable domain: GAGVSQSPSNKVTEKGKDVELRCDPISGHTALYWYRQSLGQGLEFLIYFQGNSAPDKSGLPSDRFSAERTGGSVSTLTIQRTQQEDSAVYLCASSLAIAGPPQETQYFGPGTRLLVL.

The rearrangement links TRBV2 to TRBJ1-4, with D perhaps matching TRBD1 (6 bases). The V gene's germline CDR1 is SNHLY and CDR2 FYNNEI. This CDR3 spans 14 amino acids. The V end was cut by 5 bases, the J end by 1 base, with 8 bases between. CDR3 DNA: TGTGCCAGCAGTTACAGGGTAACTAATGAAAAACTGTTTTTT. This translates into CASSYRVTNEKLFF. Full variable domain (rest looked up from reference TRBV2 and TRBJ1-4): EPEVTQTPSHQVTQMGQEVILRCVPISNHLYFYWYRQILGQKVEFLVSFYNNEISEKSEIFDDQFSVERPDGSNFTLKIRSTKLEDSAMYFCASSYRVTNEKLFFGSGTQLSVL.

V and J are TRBV28 and TRBJ1-5; TRBD1 is a possible D gene (6 bases). The ends were cut back, 7 bases at V and 3 bases at J, with 13 bases in the middle. Germline V gives CDR1 MDHEN, CDR2 SYDVKM. This CDR3 comprises 14 residues. The CDR3 DNA follows: TGTGCCAGCACCCCACAGGGTCACAATCAGCCCCAGCATTTT. The encoded protein is CASTPQGHNQPQHF.

The chain recombines TRBV9 with TRBJ2-1, with TRBD1 matching over 9 bases. This CDR3 is built from 14 residues. The germline V gene encodes CDR1 SGDLS and CDR2 YYNGEE. Unmatched junction bases numbered 6, after V lost 3 bases and J lost 8 bases. The CDR3 loop reads CASSGRTGVDEQFF. In nucleotides, the CDR3 is TGTGCCAGCAGCGGAAGGACAGGGGTGGATGAGCAGTTCTTC.

The V gene is TRBV19, the J gene TRBJ1-1; no definite D call. Germline CDR1 LNHDA, CDR2 SQIVND (reference sequence). The CDR3 length is 13 residues. V was pared by 1 base and J by 8 bases, with 11 bases between. The CDR3 DNA reads as TGTGCCAGTAGTATAGTCCCGCAGTCGGAAGCTTTCTTT. Residues: CASSIVPQSEAFF.

CDR3 region: CASSQDRVYGYTF. DNA of the CDR3: TGCGCCAGCAGCCAAGACAGGGTCTATGGCTACACCTTC. The chain couples TRBV5-1 to TRBJ1-2, with TRBD1 matching 7 bases. The CDR3 is 13 amino acids. The V gene end was trimmed by 4 bases and the J gene end by 4 bases; junction bases not matched to a gene: 4. In germline, CDR1 is SGHRS, CDR2 YFSETQ.

This rearrangement joins TRBV4-3 to TRBJ2-3; a weak D match, TRBD1 (5 bases). Germline V lookup: CDR1 LGHNA, CDR2 YSLEER. V lost 4 bases and J lost 4, with 15 bases in between. The CDR3 contains 15 residues. The DNA for the CDR3 is TGCGCCAGCAGCCCAATAGCAGAAGGGGCAGATACGCAGTATTTT. Amino acid sequence: CASSPIAEGADTQYF.

The count of this clone is one. V and J are TRBV28 and TRBJ2-7; D is unclear. The V gene's germline CDR1 is MDHEN and CDR2 SYDVKM. This CDR3 has 11 residues. V was pared by 9 bases and J by 4 bases, with 10 bases between. For the CDR3, the DNA is TGTGCCAGTATGTGGCGGTACGAGCAGTACTTC. Its protein is CASMWRYEQYF.

The J gene is TRBJ1-2, the V gene TRBV5-4, with 7 bases aligning to TRBD1. The CDR3 covers 13 residues. Germline CDR1 SGHNT, CDR2 YYREEE (reference sequence). Trimming took 0 bases from V and 6 from J; bases not matched to a gene: 2. The CDR3 spells CASSLGQGNGYTF. CDR3 DNA sequence: TGTGCCAGCAGCTTGGGACAGGGTAATGGCTACACCTTC.

This chain links TRBV15 with TRBJ2-2, with 9 nucleotides matching TRBD2. The CDR3 is 17 amino acids. J was trimmed by 5 bases and V by 0 bases; bases with no gene match: 7. CDR1 and CDR2 from the germline V gene are LNHNV and YYDKDF (reference sequence). The CDR3 reads CATSRDRGGGATGELFF. CDR3 sequence (DNA): TGTGCCACCAGCAGAGATAGAGGCGGGGGGGCGACCGGGGAGCTGTTTTTT. Combining the CDR3 with reference TRBV15 and TRBJ2-2 gives the whole variable domain DAMVIQNPRYQVTQFGKPVTLSCSQTLNHNVMYWYQQKSSQAPKLLFHYYDKDFNNEADTPDNFQSRRPNTSFCFLDIRSPGLGDTAMYLCATSRDRGGGATGELFFGEGSRLTVL.

This clone was counted only a few times. V and J are TRBV9 and TRBJ2-2; 9 bases fit TRBD1. Trimming removed 0 bases from V and 8 bases from J; junction bases left unmatched: 5. This CDR3 has 15 amino acids. The germline V gene encodes CDR1 SGDLS and CDR2 YYNGEE. The CDR3 here is CASSVETGGLGELFF. In DNA, the CDR3 is TGTGCCAGCAGCGTAGAGACAGGGGGTTTGGGGGAGCTGTTTTTT.

The rearrangement links TRBV5-1 to TRBJ2-5, with a possible D match to TRBD2 (6 bases). V was pared by 4 bases and J by 4 bases, with 14 bases between. The germline V gene has CDR1 SGHRS and CDR2 YFSETQ. The CDR3 extends over 14 amino acids. Written as DNA, the CDR3 is TGCGCCAGCAGCATCCGGGACTTCAGAGAGACCCAGTACTTC. Translated: CASSIRDFRETQYF.

This chain uses TRBV7-6 with TRBJ1-1, with 11 nucleotides matching TRBD1. With V trimmed by 5 bases and J by 3 bases, 8 bases remained unmatched. The V gene's germline CDR1 is SGHVS and CDR2 FNYEAQ. The CDR3 consists of 16 residues. CDR3 amino acids: CASSPGTGGWDTEAFF. The CDR3 region has the DNA TGTGCCAGCAGCCCGGGGACAGGGGGTTGGGACACTGAAGCTTTCTTT.